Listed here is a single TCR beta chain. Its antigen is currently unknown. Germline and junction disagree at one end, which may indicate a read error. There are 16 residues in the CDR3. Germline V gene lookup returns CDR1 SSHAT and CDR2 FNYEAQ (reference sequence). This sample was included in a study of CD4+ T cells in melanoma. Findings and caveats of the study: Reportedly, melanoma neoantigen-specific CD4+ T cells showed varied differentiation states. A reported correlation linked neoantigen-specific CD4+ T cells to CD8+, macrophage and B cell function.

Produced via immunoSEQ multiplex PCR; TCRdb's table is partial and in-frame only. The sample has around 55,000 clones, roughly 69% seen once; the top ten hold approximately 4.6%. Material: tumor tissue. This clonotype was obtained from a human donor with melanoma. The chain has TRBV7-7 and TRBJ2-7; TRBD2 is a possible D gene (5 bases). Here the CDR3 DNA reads TGTGCTAGCAGCTTAATGGACGGGGTACCCCCCTACGAGCAGTACTTC. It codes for CASSLMDGVPPYEQYF.